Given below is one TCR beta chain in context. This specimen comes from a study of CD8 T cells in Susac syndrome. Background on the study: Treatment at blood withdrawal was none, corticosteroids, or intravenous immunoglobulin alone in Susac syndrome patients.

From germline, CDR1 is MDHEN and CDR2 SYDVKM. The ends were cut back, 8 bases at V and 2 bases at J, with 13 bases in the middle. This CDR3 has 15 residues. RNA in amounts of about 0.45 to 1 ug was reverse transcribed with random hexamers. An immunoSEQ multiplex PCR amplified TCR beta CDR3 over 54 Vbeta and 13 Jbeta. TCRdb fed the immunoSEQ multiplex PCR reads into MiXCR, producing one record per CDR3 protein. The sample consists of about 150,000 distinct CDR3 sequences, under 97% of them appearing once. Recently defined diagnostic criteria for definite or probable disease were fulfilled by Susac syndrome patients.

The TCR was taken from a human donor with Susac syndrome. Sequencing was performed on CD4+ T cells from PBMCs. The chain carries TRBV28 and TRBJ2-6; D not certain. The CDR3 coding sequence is TGTGCCAGCTCTCAGGAAGGGACTGGGGCCAACGTCCTGACTTTC. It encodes CASSQEGTGANVLTF.